This T cell receptor (beta chain) came from a study of cytomegalovirus exposure and HLA in healthy donors (dated by TCRdb to about 2017). Some background on the complete study: The 670 or so repertoires of the first cohort and the approximately 110 validation repertoires were produced on the same platform, according to a later analysis. In addition to the first cohort of 666 subjects, a separate validation cohort of around 110 different subjects was used. The study combined high-throughput TCR immunosequencing, statistical association of individual TCRs with disease status, and machine learning to predict cytomegalovirus infection status. The study aimed to test whether cataloging public T cell receptors could reveal signatures of past pathogen exposure. Here is what the overall study found, with its caveats: Cytomegalovirus status was reported to be diagnosed by the classifier with high specificity and sensitivity in both the original and validation cohorts. Most TCR sequences were observed very rarely across donors, whereas some public TCRs were present in many individuals. A later analysis had no HLA typing for the validation cohort, so co-occurrence there was scored across all 120 or so repertoires. The authors suggested that the approach could potentially be extended to other disease states and immunological phenotypes. Subsequent analysis determined that TCRs grouped into clusters in the first cohort also showed a tendency toward co-occurrence across the roughly 120 validation repertoires, and approximately 94% of cluster scores exceeded 0. Three of the identified cytomegalovirus-associated TCR beta chains were confirmed in vitro to be specific for cytomegalovirus antigens. The study listed 170 or so TCR beta chains as associated with cytomegalovirus.

Donors formed part of the validation cohort, which comprised 120 or so subjects and was distinct from the first cohort of over 500 subjects. Concerning this clone: Its antigen is currently not known. Base qualities were left out, and no much larger clone turns up one base away.

Reading from cysteine to phenylalanine, the CDR3 counts 16 amino acids. Only the CDR3 DNA is retained, 48 bases long and in frame from the first base. CDR1 is given as MNHEY and CDR2 as SVGAGI, both from the germline V gene. Relative to germline, V is missing 4 bases and J is missing 6 bases, with 9 bases of the junction outside any gene match. Library method: the immunoSEQ multiplex PCR assay. Per the source publication's procedure: A statistical classification framework was developed to diagnose cytomegalovirus status using the catalog of TCR beta chain sequences. In its TCRdb copy, this immuneACCESS table keeps in-frame sequences only and misses some clones. Where compared with another copy, unresolved V genes explain less than half of these, and the others have no known cause. V, J and clone size reflect that table, while D and trimming were determined from the DNA. This sample has 250,000 to 400,000 clones in its table, and 75% to 90% of those were observed once. Approximately 1.1% of the sample rests with the top ten.

The sequencing input was PBMCs. Recombination linked TRBV6-5 to TRBJ1-5; 10 bases in the junction line up with TRBD1. The receptor was isolated from a woman aged 30 to 39 in good health and CMV-seropositive. The CDR3 here reads CASSSLDRGLSQPQHF. The sequenced DNA: TGTGCCAGCAGTTCCCTTGACAGGGGGCTCAGTCAGCCCCAGCATTTT.